The clone carrying this TCR beta chain was seen more than once but under ten times. The record originates from a study of cytomegalovirus exposure and HLA in healthy donors. Looking at the study overall: Earlier findings included some 100 million unique TCR beta sequences obtained from 150 million to 200 million T cells.

This PCR relied on a set of 60 Vbeta primers and 13 Jbeta primers. Method: immunoSEQ multiplex PCR; TCRdb's copy keeps in-frame clones and lacks some. The sample lists roughly 66,000 clones, about 84% occurring once. The CDR3 totals 15 residues. V lost 4 bases and J lost 1; bases outside the gene matches: 2. Germline V gene sequence: CDR1 MGHRA, CDR2 YSYEKL. This clonotype originated in a man between 18 and 35 years old in good health and CMV-seropositive. Sequencing was performed on PBMCs. V gene TRBV4-1 combines with J gene TRBJ2-3, with TRBD2 identical over 10 bases. CDR3 nucleotide sequence: TGCGCCAGCAGCCCCGGACTAGCGGGCACAGATACGCAGTATTTT. Translated, it gives CASSPGLAGTDTQYF.